These 29 T cell receptor beta chains were sequenced from one sample in a study of T cell responses to AZD1222 COVID-19 vaccine. TCRdb's copy holds only in-frame clones and misses some; the assay was immunoSEQ multiplex PCR. The sample includes 95,000 to 150,000 clones, roughly 84% of them seen just once. The source was peripheral blood, collected on day 0 of AZD1222 vaccination. The receptors were gathered from an adult in good health.

This clone was detected a few times. The chain combines TRBV14 with TRBJ1-2; D ambiguous. This CDR3 spans 15 amino acids. V was clipped by 1 base and J by 4 bases, with 13 bases between them. Germline V lookup: CDR1 SGHDN, CDR2 FVKESK. The CDR3 sequence is CASSQGITATYGYTF. The CDR3 coding sequence is TGTGCCAGCAGCCAAGGAATCACAGCGACCTATGGCTACACCTTC.

The V and J genes are TRBV20-1 and TRBJ1-2, with TRBD1 identical over 7 bases. V lost 6 bases to trimming and J lost 11 bases; unmatched junction nucleotides: 9. Germline values: CDR1 DFQATT, CDR2 SNEGSKA (reference sequence). CDR3 length equals 11 residues. CDR3 bases: TGCAGTGCCTTCTGGGGGACAGCTTACACCTTC. This sequence encodes CSAFWGTAYTF.

The chain joins TRBV12-3 or TRBV12-4 to TRBJ1-1, with D perhaps matching TRBD1 (6 bases). The CDR3 is made up of 13 amino acids. Trimming removed 8 bases at V and 7 bases at J, with 17 bases between. The CDR3 coding sequence is TGTGCCAGCCAAGGGACAAGGGGGGATGAAGCTTTCTTT. Translated, it gives CASQGTRGDEAFF.

This clone was found once. The genes are TRBV19 and TRBJ1-5; D remains ambiguous. The germline V gene has CDR1 LNHDA and CDR2 SQIVND (reference sequence). The CDR3 is 14 amino acids. The V and J ends lost 6 bases and 5 bases respectively, with 14 bases between them. CDR3 protein: CASSADTLHQPQHF. The CDR3 DNA reads TGTGCCAGTAGCGCCGACACTTTACATCAGCCCCAGCATTTT.

V usage is TRBV3-1 (or the pseudogene TRBV3-2) and J usage is TRBJ1-2; D may be TRBD1 (5 bases). The V end lost 6 bases, the J end lost 4 bases, and 15 bases lay between the germline ends. Germline CDR1 and CDR2: LGHDT and YNNKEL (reference sequence). The CDR3 consists of 14 residues. CDR3 sequence: CASRGGRTLYGYTF. The CDR3 DNA reads TGTGCCAGCAGGGGGGGACGTACCCTCTATGGCTACACCTTC.

The CDR3 sequence: CASSPDPDRAQHF. The CDR3 DNA follows: TGTGCCAGCAGCCCAGATCCCGACAGGGCCCAGCATTTT. V is TRBV7-6 and J is TRBJ1-5; TRBD1 agrees at 7 bases. This CDR3 region has 13 residues. V shed 5 bases, J shed 11 bases, and the junction held 9 bases outside the gene matches. From germline, CDR1 is SGHVS and CDR2 FNYEAQ.

This rearrangement joins TRBV19 to TRBJ2-7, with TRBD1 matching over 7 bases. V lost 5 bases to trimming and J lost 5 bases; unmatched junction nucleotides: 6. The CDR3 spans 13 residues. Germline V lookup: CDR1 LNHDA, CDR2 SQIVND (reference sequence). The CDR3 nucleotides are TGTGCCAGTAGTGTGACAGGGTCCCACGAGCAGTACTTC. It is translated as CASSVTGSHEQYF.

V and J are TRBV21-1 and TRBJ2-1; the DNA was not used to check the table's D call, TRBD2. TRBV21-1 is listed as a pseudogene. The CDR3 totals 17 residues. The chain's CDR3 is CASSTLPEGLKGHEQFF. The CDR3 nucleotides are TGTGCCAGCAGCACCCTACCGGAGGGACTGAAGGGCCATGAGCAGTTCTTC.

This clone turned up a few times. The chain joins TRBV6-5 to TRBJ1-1; 8 nucleotides line up with TRBD1. Germline CDR1 and CDR2: MNHEY and SVGAGI. After removal of 0 bases from V and 11 bases from J, the junction contained 11 bases not matched to a gene. CDR3 length: 15 residues. The CDR3 protein is CASSYSGQGRSGAFF. For the CDR3, the DNA is TGTGCCAGCAGTTACTCCGGACAGGGCAGGTCTGGGGCTTTCTTT.

This clone occurred once. J is TRBJ2-7 and V is TRBV11-2, with D tentatively TRBD2 (6 bases). CDR1 is SGHAT and CDR2 is FQNNGV in the germline V gene. Trimming took 2 bases from V and 5 from J, leaving 10 bases between them. The CDR3 runs 13 residues. The CDR3 sequence is CASSLWLAHEQYF. In nucleotides, the CDR3 is TGTGCCAGCAGCTTATGGCTAGCGCACGAGCAGTACTTC.

V gene TRBV7-8 combines with J gene TRBJ1-2; 8 bases match TRBD1. The germline V gene has CDR1 SGHVS and CDR2 FQNEAQ. After removal of 5 bases from V and 0 bases from J, the junction contained 8 bases not matched to a gene. This CDR3 is 16 amino acids long. The CDR3 here is CASSPRTGRANYGYTF. The CDR3 DNA reads as TGTGCCAGCAGCCCCAGGACAGGGCGGGCTAACTATGGCTACACCTTC.

This clone was recorded only once. The V call is TRBV10-2, the J call TRBJ2-3; 9 bases map to TRBD2. With V trimmed by 6 bases and J by 2 bases, 6 bases remained unmatched. Germline CDR1 WSHSY, CDR2 SAAADI. The CDR3 has 15 amino acids. The CDR3 region has the DNA TGCGCCAGCAGGGGGGTAGCGGGGGTCACAGATACGCAGTATTTT. This gives the protein CASRGVAGVTDTQYF.

The chain recombines TRBV3-1 (or the pseudogene TRBV3-2) with TRBJ1-2, with a tentative D call TRBD1 (6 bases). Trimming took off 2 bases at V and 7 bases at J, with 26 bases between the two ends. Germline assignment: CDR1 LGHDT and CDR2 YNNKEL (reference sequence). This CDR3 is built from 18 residues. The CDR3 loop reads CASSQLRTAGGAYSGYTF. CDR3 in DNA: TGTGCCAGCAGCCAACTGCGGACAGCAGGCGGGGCATACTCTGGCTACACCTTC.

The chain is built from TRBV10-1 and TRBJ2-3, with a tentative D call TRBD1 (6 bases). Germline V lookup: CDR1 WNHNN, CDR2 SYGVQD (reference sequence). Trimming took 0 bases from V and 1 from J, leaving 8 bases between them. The CDR3 totals 15 residues. The CDR3 here is CASSESGGRTDTQYF. CDR3 bases: TGCGCCAGCAGTGAGTCTGGGGGCCGCACAGATACGCAGTATTTT.

J is TRBJ1-2 and V is TRBV2, with a weak D call TRBD1 (5 bases). This CDR3 has 11 amino acids. V dropped 6 bases and J dropped 4 bases, with 6 bases sitting between them. Germline CDR1 is SNHLY and CDR2 is FYNNEI. The CDR3 region is CASRDTYGYTF. For the CDR3, the DNA is TGTGCCAGCAGGGACACCTATGGCTACACCTTC.

The chain uses TRBV5-4 and TRBJ1-2; D remains ambiguous. Germline V lookup: CDR1 SGHNT, CDR2 YYREEE (reference sequence). Between the trimmed V and J ends, which lost 1 base and 2 bases, there was a span of 9 bases. This CDR3 region has 14 residues. The CDR3 nucleotides are TGTGCCAGCAGCTTGCCCGACCCCAACTATGGCTACACCTTC. Translating it yields CASSLPDPNYGYTF.

The rearrangement joins TRBV6-5 to TRBJ1-2, with a possible D match to TRBD1 (5 bases). CDR3 size: 13 residues. Germline lookup yields CDR1 MNHEY and CDR2 SVGAGI. The ends were cut back, 7 bases at V and 6 bases at J, with 15 bases in the middle. This chain's CDR3 is CASTSGGLDGYTF. The CDR3 DNA sequence: TGTGCCAGCACTTCCGGGGGGTTGGATGGCTACACCTTC.

Comment on this clone: Other nucleotide sequences in the sample specify the same CDR3. This chain joins TRBV27 and TRBJ1-1, with D unresolved. The CDR3 length is 10 residues. The germline CDR1 and CDR2 sequences are MNHEY and SMNVEV (reference sequence). V was shortened by 8 bases and J by 4 bases, with 5 bases between the two germline ends. The DNA for the CDR3 is TGTGCCAGCGGGGTCACTGAAGCTTTCTTT. Amino acid sequence: CASGVTEAFF.

This sequence joins TRBV9 and TRBJ2-6; unclear D gene. The CDR3 has 15 amino acids. The germline CDR1 and CDR2 sequences are SGDLS and YYNGEE. The germline V and J ends were trimmed by 0 bases and 4 bases, with 8 bases remaining between them. The CDR3 region is CASSVGGTGANVLTF. Written as DNA, the CDR3 is TGTGCCAGCAGCGTAGGAGGTACAGGGGCCAACGTCCTGACTTTC.

V and J are TRBV3-1 (or the pseudogene TRBV3-2) and TRBJ1-6, with unresolved D. V gave up 1 base and J gave up 0 bases, with 4 bases separating them. There are 15 residues in the CDR3. CDR1 is LGHDT and CDR2 is YNNKEL in the germline V gene (reference sequence). This chain's CDR3 is CASSQGSSYNSPLHF. The DNA for the CDR3 is TGTGCCAGCAGCCAAGGGAGCTCCTATAATTCACCCCTCCACTTT.

The genes are TRBV9 and TRBJ2-3, with TRBD2 matching 10 bases. CDR1 is SGDLS and CDR2 is YYNGEE in the germline V gene. The J segment lost 5 bases and the V segment lost 7 bases, leaving 7 bases of the junction unmatched. The CDR3 has 14 amino acids. The CDR3 is CASAASGGVDTQYF. The CDR3 nucleotides read TGTGCCAGCGCGGCTAGCGGGGGAGTAGATACGCAGTATTTT.

The genes are TRBV11-2 and TRBJ2-5; 8 bases agree with TRBD2. The germline V gene has CDR1 SGHAT and CDR2 FQNNGV. This CDR3 is built from 16 residues. V lost 5 bases and J lost 2; bases outside the gene matches: 10. This CDR3 reads CASSRGSSGSQETQYF. The CDR3 nucleotides are TGTGCCAGCAGCCGCGGGTCTAGCGGGTCTCAAGAGACCCAGTACTTC.

V and J are TRBV12-3 or TRBV12-4 and TRBJ2-1; no reliable D call. This CDR3 is built from 13 residues. V shed 8 bases and J shed 7 bases, with 15 bases lying between them. The CDR3 nucleotides read TGTGCCAGCGGAGCGTCTTTGAGTAATGAGCAGTTCTTC. Amino acid sequence: CASGASLSNEQFF.

V usage is TRBV19 and J usage is TRBJ2-7; D may be TRBD1 or TRBD2 (5 bases each). V lost 9 bases and J 1 base, leaving 19 bases between the germline ends. CDR1 is LNHDA and CDR2 is SQIVND in the germline V gene (reference sequence). The CDR3 has 15 amino acids. The CDR3 is CASRPKGTGSYEQYF. DNA of the CDR3: TGTGCCAGCCGCCCGAAAGGGACGGGTTCCTACGAGCAGTACTTC.

The chain is built from TRBV5-4 and TRBJ1-2, with unresolved D. The CDR3 length is 11 residues. CDR1 SGHNT and CDR2 YYREEE come from the germline V gene (reference sequence). The V and J ends lost 7 bases and 2 bases respectively, with 6 bases between them. CDR3 nucleotide sequence: TGTGCCAGCGGGTTCAACTATGGCTACACCTTC. It encodes CASGFNYGYTF.

The rearrangement links TRBV15 to TRBJ1-1; D is possibly TRBD1 (6 bases). V was clipped by 5 bases and J by 4 bases, with 14 bases between them. Germline loops: CDR1 LNHNV, CDR2 YYDKDF (reference sequence). This CDR3 comprises 14 residues. In nucleotides, the CDR3 is TGTGCCACCAGCGGCACAGGGTTAACCACTGAAGCTTTCTTT. It specifies CATSGTGLTTEAFF.

The chain couples TRBV7-2 to TRBJ2-7; D is uncertain. The V gene's germline CDR1 is SGHTA and CDR2 FQGNSA. Trimming removed 5 bases at V and 6 bases at J, with 11 bases between. This CDR3 comprises 12 residues. CDR3 loop: CASSPAFGEQYF. The CDR3 coding sequence is TGTGCCAGCAGCCCAGCTTTTGGCGAGCAGTACTTC.

This chain joins TRBV19 and TRBJ2-3; 10 nucleotides align to TRBD1. V lost 6 bases to trimming and J lost 4 bases; unmatched junction nucleotides: 13. In germline, CDR1 is LNHDA, CDR2 SQIVND (reference sequence). CDR3 length equals 17 residues. This CDR3 is CASRPPGTGAGSDTQYF. The CDR3 DNA reads as TGTGCCAGTAGGCCTCCTGGGACAGGGGCAGGGTCAGATACGCAGTATTTT.

The chain combines TRBV2 with TRBJ2-3; a weak D match, TRBD2 (6 bases). V dropped 7 bases and J dropped 2 bases, with 13 bases sitting between them. This CDR3 is 14 amino acids long. Germline-derived CDR1 and CDR2 are SNHLY and FYNNEI. CDR3 sequence (DNA): TGTGCCAGCAAGGGGACTTATAACACAGATACGCAGTATTTT. Translated: CASKGTYNTDTQYF.